This entry lists 5 T cell receptor beta chains sequenced from one sample in a study of cytomegalovirus exposure and HLA in healthy donors. In the PCR, 60 Vbeta and 13 Jbeta primers were used. Using immunoSEQ multiplex PCR, the repertoire was profiled, and TCRdb retains in-frame clones only, with some absent. In the table there are under 150,000 clones, 74% of which are singletons. Material for sequencing was PBMCs. These receptors came from a middle-aged woman in good health and CMV-seropositive.

The rearrangement links TRBV27 to TRBJ2-3; 10 bases are a match to TRBD2. Per germline, CDR1 MNHEY and CDR2 SMNVEV (reference sequence). The CDR3 runs to 14 residues. Trimming took 5 bases from V and 3 from J; bases not matched to a gene: 2. The CDR3 coding sequence is TGTGCCAGCAGTCTAGCGGGGGTGACAGATACGCAGTATTTT. Its translation: CASSLAGVTDTQYF.

J is TRBJ1-1 and V is TRBV11-1; a possible D gene is TRBD1 (5 bases). From germline, CDR1 is SGHAT and CDR2 FQDESV (reference sequence). The germline V and J ends were trimmed by 2 bases and 8 bases, with 9 bases remaining between them. The CDR3 is 12 residues long. This chain's CDR3 is CASSLSGAEAFF. CDR3 bases: TGTGCCAGCAGCTTATCTGGGGCGGAAGCTTTCTTT.

This clone was counted once. The V call is TRBV6-5, the J call TRBJ1-5; D might be TRBD1 (6 bases). V was pared by 8 bases and J by 5 bases, with 16 bases between. The CDR3 sequence is 14 residues long. Germline CDR1 MNHEY, CDR2 SVGAGI. The CDR3 loop is CASLLQGPHQPQHF. For the CDR3, the DNA is TGTGCCAGCCTCTTACAGGGCCCTCATCAGCCCCAGCATTTT.

This clone was picked up a small number of times. V gene TRBV12-5 combines with J gene TRBJ2-1; 7 nucleotides agree with TRBD2. The junction had 5 bases not matched to a gene; V was cut back by 6 bases and J by 12 bases. CDR3 size: 11 residues. Looked up from germline, CDR1 is LGHNT and CDR2 is FRNRAP. The CDR3 sequence: CASGPGLVQFF. In DNA form, the CDR3 reads TGTGCTAGTGGACCCGGACTAGTGCAGTTCTTC.

The chain carries TRBV5-6 and TRBJ2-7; tentative D call: TRBD2 (7 bases). V was pared by 4 bases and J by 3 bases, with 17 bases between. Germline-derived CDR1 and CDR2 are SGHDT and YYEEEE. This CDR3 is built from 15 residues. CDR3 region: CASSPRGAPNYEQYF. As DNA, the CDR3 is TGTGCCAGCAGCCCTCGGGGGGCACCCAACTACGAGCAGTACTTC.